Following are 24 T cell receptor beta chains from one sample sequenced in a study of cytomegalovirus exposure and HLA in healthy donors. In the PCR, 60 Vbeta and 13 Jbeta primers were used. Produced via immunoSEQ multiplex PCR; TCRdb's table is partial and in-frame only. This sample has about 170,000 clones, with around 80% found just once. The specimen sequenced was PBMCs. These receptors came from a woman between 50 and 59 years old in good health and CMV-seropositive.

This clone was seen once. The CDR3 is CASSFTDNQPQHF. The CDR3 coding sequence is TGTGCCAGCAGCTTTACAGATAATCAGCCCCAGCATTTT. The chain joins TRBV7-2 to TRBJ1-5, with D unresolved. Trimming left V 3 bases short and J 4 bases short, with 7 bases between. Germline loops: CDR1 SGHTA, CDR2 FQGNSA. The CDR3 consists of 13 residues.

Of note for this clone: Other DNA sequences within the sample encode an identical CDR3. The chain is built from TRBV7-2 and TRBJ2-7; 7 bases line up with TRBD1. Germline loops: CDR1 SGHTA, CDR2 FQGNSA. V gave up 1 base and J gave up 3 bases; unmatched junction bases: 3. The CDR3 totals 14 residues. CDR3 DNA: TGTGCCAGCAGCTTAGAGAGGGGGCTCTACGAGCAGTACTTC. It is translated as CASSLERGLYEQYF.

The chain has TRBV4-3 and TRBJ2-2, with 7 bases lining up with TRBD2. This CDR3 has 15 amino acids. Germline V lookup: CDR1 LGHNA, CDR2 YSLEER. After removal of 4 bases from V and 0 bases from J, the junction contained 2 bases not matched to a gene. The CDR3 nucleotides are TGCGCCAGCAGCCCGACTAGCCCGAACACCGGGGAGCTGTTTTTT. Its protein is CASSPTSPNTGELFF.

This clone appeared a single time. J is TRBJ1-1 and V is TRBV28, with 8 bases matching TRBD1. CDR1 and CDR2 from the germline V gene are MDHEN and SYDVKM. V dropped 7 bases and J dropped 4; count of bases not matched to a gene: 8. This CDR3 is built from 14 residues. CDR3 sequence: CASKDPGQGTEAFF. The CDR3 DNA is TGTGCCAGCAAAGATCCTGGACAGGGCACTGAAGCTTTCTTT.

The rearrangement links TRBV4-2 to TRBJ1-5; 11 bases fit TRBD1. The CDR3 contains 17 residues. Germline assignment: CDR1 LGHNA and CDR2 YNFKEQ. The junction had 9 bases not matched to a gene; V was cut back by 6 bases and J by 2 bases. CDR3 in DNA: TGTGCCAGCAGGGGGACAGGGGGGGAGAGGGGCAATCAGCCCCAGCATTTT. This translates into CASRGTGGERGNQPQHF.

Worth noting for this clone: The junction shows a germline mismatch at one end, possibly a read error. This chain uses TRBV18 with TRBJ1-5; a possible D gene is TRBD1 (6 bases). CDR1 and CDR2 from the germline V gene are KGHSH and LQKENI. CDR3 size: 16 residues. CDR3 region: CASSPTGSVGNQSQHF. In DNA, the CDR3 is TGTGCCAGCTCACCAACAGGGAGTGTTGGCAATCAGTCCCAGCATTTT.

The rearrangement links TRBV7-2 to TRBJ2-3, with no clear D. Germline assignment: CDR1 SGHTA and CDR2 FQGNSA. CDR3 length: 11 residues. V dropped 3 bases and J dropped 6 bases, with 4 bases sitting between them. The CDR3 DNA reads TGTGCCAGCAGCTTCATGGATACGCAGTATTTT. It yields the protein CASSFMDTQYF.

This rearrangement joins TRBV7-2 to TRBJ2-3; TRBD2 matches 10 bases. There are 17 residues in the CDR3. After removal of 2 bases from V and 3 bases from J, the junction contained 8 bases not matched to a gene. Germline V gene sequence: CDR1 SGHTA, CDR2 FQGNSA. This chain's CDR3 is CASSLKAGGPGTDTQYF. DNA for the CDR3: TGTGCCAGCAGCTTAAAAGCGGGAGGGCCGGGGACAGATACGCAGTATTTT.

The chain joins TRBV7-9 to TRBJ1-3, with 9 nucleotides matching TRBD1. Germline-derived CDR1 and CDR2 are SEHNR and FQNEAQ (reference sequence). The ends lost 6 bases at V and 2 bases at J; junction bases unmatched: 5. This CDR3 comprises 15 residues. CDR3 region: CASSLNRGPGNTIYF. The CDR3 bases are TGTGCCAGCAGTCTCAACAGGGGGCCTGGAAACACCATATATTTT. Together with reference TRBV7-9 and TRBJ1-3, the CDR3 gives the full variable domain: DTGVSQNPRHKITKRGQNVTFRCDPISEHNRLYWYRQTLGQGPEFLTYFQNEAQLEKSRLLSDRFSAERPKGSFSTLEIQRTEQGDSAMYLCASSLNRGPGNTIYFGEGSWLTVV.

This chain uses TRBV19 with TRBJ2-7; TRBD2 aligns across 7 bases. The germline gives CDR1 LNHDA, CDR2 SQIVND (reference sequence). V lost 9 bases, J lost 3 bases, and 8 bases stayed unmatched. This CDR3 is built from 13 residues. Here the CDR3 reads CASKGEGRYEQYF. CDR3 nucleotides: TGTGCCAGCAAAGGGGAGGGGCGCTACGAGCAGTACTTC. The full variable domain, rest sourced from reference TRBV19 and TRBJ2-7, is DGGITQSPKYLFRKEGQNVTLSCEQNLNHDAMYWYRQDPGQGLRLIYYSQIVNDFQKGDIAEGYSVSREKKESFPLTVTSAQKNPTAFYLCASKGEGRYEQYFGPGTRLTVT.

The rearrangement links TRBV6-6 to TRBJ1-1; 7 positions agree with TRBD1. The CDR3 contains 15 residues. Trimming took 2 bases from V and 3 from J; bases not matched to a gene: 6. Germline values: CDR1 MNHNY, CDR2 SVGAGI (reference sequence). The CDR3 reads CASSYPGQVHTEAFF. CDR3 DNA: TGTGCCAGCAGTTACCCAGGACAGGTACACACTGAAGCTTTCTTT.

This chain links TRBV5-6 with TRBJ2-2; D gene uncertain. The CDR3 runs 13 residues. Trimming pared 2 bases from V and 3 bases from J, leaving 5 bases between. CDR1 and CDR2 from the germline V gene are SGHDT and YYEEEE. CDR3 bases: TGTGCCAGCAGCTTTTTCTACACCGGGGAGCTGTTTTTT. Protein: CASSFFYTGELFF. Supplemented by reference TRBV5-6 and TRBJ2-2, the full variable domain reads DAGVTQSPTHLIKTRGQQVTLRCSPKSGHDTVSWYQQALGQGPQFIFQYYEEEERQRGNFPDRFSGHQFPNYSSELNVNALLLGDSALYLCASSFFYTGELFFGEGSRLTVL.

The chain is built from TRBV9 and TRBJ2-5, with TRBD2 as a possible D gene (7 bases). Looked up from germline, CDR1 is SGDLS and CDR2 is YYNGEE. V was cut by 0 bases and J by 5 bases, with 17 bases left in between. This CDR3 has 16 residues. Here the CDR3 reads CASSVAGGHSGETQYF. In DNA form, the CDR3 reads TGTGCCAGCAGCGTAGCGGGGGGACACTCCGGGGAGACCCAGTACTTC.

This chain joins TRBV6-5 and TRBJ1-1, with no clear D. This CDR3 comprises 13 residues. V shed 6 bases and J shed 0 bases, with 8 bases lying between them. The germline CDR1 and CDR2 sequences are MNHEY and SVGAGI. The CDR3 loop reads CASRTEVNTEAFF. CDR3 coding DNA: TGTGCCAGCAGGACGGAGGTGAACACTGAAGCTTTCTTT.

This sequence joins TRBV7-9 and TRBJ1-2, with a weak D call TRBD1 (6 bases). Germline V CDR1 and CDR2: SEHNR, FQNEAQ (reference sequence). The V end was cut by 5 bases, the J end by 6 bases, with 25 bases between. The CDR3 has 17 amino acids. CDR3 sequence reads: CASSRFWGLGGIDGYTF. The CDR3 DNA follows: TGTGCCAGCAGCCGTTTCTGGGGCTTAGGGGGAATCGATGGCTACACCTTC.

The J gene is TRBJ2-4, the V gene TRBV19, with 7 bases that match TRBD1. The V gene's germline CDR1 is LNHDA and CDR2 SQIVND (reference sequence). CDR3 size: 14 residues. The V gene end was trimmed by 4 bases and the J gene end by 9 bases; junction bases not matched to a gene: 9. CDR3 residues: CASSTTGVASIQYF. In nucleotides, the CDR3 is TGTGCCAGTAGTACCACAGGGGTTGCTAGCATTCAGTACTTC.

The rearrangement joins TRBV7-2 to TRBJ2-2; D call uncertain. Trimming shortened V by 1 base and J by 7 bases, and 7 bases separated the two germline ends. In germline, CDR1 is SGHTA, CDR2 FQGNSA. CDR3 size: 13 residues. The CDR3 protein is CASSLGSVGELFF. The CDR3 region has the DNA TGTGCCAGCAGCTTAGGTTCAGTCGGGGAGCTGTTTTTT. The full variable domain, in which reference TRBV7-2 and TRBJ2-2 provide the parts outside the CDR3, is GAGVSQSPSNKVTEKGKDVELRCDPISGHTALYWYRQSLGQGLEFLIYFQGNSAPDKSGLPSDRFSAERTGGSVSTLTIQRTQQEDSAVYLCASSLGSVGELFFGEGSRLTVL.

The chain employs TRBV7-2 and TRBJ2-2; no firm D call. CDR3 size: 16 residues. V lost 0 bases to trimming and J lost 0 bases, with 8 bases between them. Germline lookup yields CDR1 SGHTA and CDR2 FQGNSA. The CDR3 loop is CASSLAGRPNTGELFF. For the CDR3, the DNA is TGTGCCAGCAGCTTAGCAGGCAGGCCGAACACCGGGGAGCTGTTTTTT.

This rearrangement joins TRBV27 to TRBJ2-7; a possible D gene is TRBD2 (6 bases). Germline values: CDR1 MNHEY, CDR2 SMNVEV (reference sequence). The CDR3 is 15 residues long. V lost 5 bases to trimming and J lost 2 bases, with 16 bases between them. In nucleotides, the CDR3 is TGTGCCAGCAGTCGCCAGAGACTAGGGACCTACGAGCAGTACTTC. Protein: CASSRQRLGTYEQYF.

V and J are TRBV5-1 and TRBJ2-1, with D perhaps matching TRBD1 (5 bases). V dropped 0 bases and J dropped 8 bases, with 12 bases sitting between them. Per the germline V gene, CDR1 is SGHRS and CDR2 is YFSETQ. The CDR3 has 14 amino acids. CDR3 bases: TGCGCCAGCAGCTTGGCGCTCAGGGAAGATGAGCAGTTCTTC. It codes for CASSLALREDEQFF.

V is TRBV7-2 and J is TRBJ2-3; 8 nucleotides line up with TRBD2. CDR1 is SGHTA and CDR2 is FQGNSA in the germline V gene. The CDR3 covers 15 residues. J lost 6 bases, V lost 4 bases, and 9 bases had no gene match. The CDR3 sequence: CASSSQTSARDTQYF. As DNA, the CDR3 is TGTGCCAGCAGCTCACAGACTAGCGCGAGGGATACGCAGTATTTT.

The V gene is TRBV19, the J gene TRBJ2-1, with 8 bases matching TRBD1. This CDR3 is built from 13 residues. V lost 4 bases, J lost 6 bases, and 2 bases stayed unmatched. Germline assignment: CDR1 LNHDA and CDR2 SQIVND (reference sequence). The CDR3 region is CASSKGQVNEQFF. CDR3 sequence (DNA): TGTGCCAGTAGTAAGGGACAGGTCAATGAGCAGTTCTTC.

The chain links TRBV6-5 to TRBJ1-4, with D possibly TRBD1 on 5 matching bases. Germline CDR1 MNHEY, CDR2 SVGAGI. V was cut by 9 bases and J by 7 bases, with 21 bases left in between. This CDR3 is 15 amino acids long. The CDR3 loop reads CASSLVGGGFEKLFF. CDR3 in DNA: TGTGCCAGTTCCCTGGTCGGGGGAGGGTTTGAAAAACTGTTTTTT.

This chain joins TRBV2 and TRBJ2-1; 9 positions agree with TRBD2. V trimming: 6 bases; J trimming: 6 bases; junction bases outside the gene matches: 9. The CDR3 covers 15 residues. The germline V gene encodes CDR1 SNHLY and CDR2 FYNNEI. The CDR3 DNA is TGTGCCAGCAGCGCACTAGCGGGTACTTCCAATGAGCAGTTCTTC. Residues: CASSALAGTSNEQFF.